This entry describes one T cell receptor beta chain. The antigen remains undetermined. TCRdb redid the calling of the reads with MiXCR, one entry per CDR3 protein. There are around 340,000 distinct CDR3 sequences in the sample; around 29% occur only once, and around 19% lies in the top ten. The data stem from a study of T cell repertoires in cytomegalovirus infection. Germline V lookup: CDR1 SEHNR, CDR2 FQNEAQ (reference sequence). V was pared by 5 bases and J by 6 bases, with 16 bases between. The CDR3 totals 15 residues. The receptor was derived from a human donor in good health (CMV status not recorded). Some clones in this sample may be carry-over from other donors' samples. This specimen was cultured PBMCs, taken from culture after CMV antigen stimulation. The V gene is TRBV7-9, the J gene TRBJ2-2; D is uncertain. The CDR3 coding sequence is TGTGCCAGCAGCACCCCTGGGCCGCGGTCCGGGGAGCTGTTTTTT. Protein: CASSTPGPRSGELFF.